The 17 T cell receptor beta chains below all came from one sample that was sequenced in a study of blood T cell repertoires in COVID-19. Profiling relied on immunoSEQ multiplex PCR, and the TCRdb table lists in-frame clones only, not all of them. Here the sample spans fewer than 400,000 clones, approximately 89% being singletons. What was sequenced was PBMCs or T cells enriched from blood (not recorded which). Receptors originate from a woman in her thirties who had recovered from COVID-19.

This clone was recorded a few times. This sequence joins TRBV7-9 and TRBJ1-2, with 10 bases identical to TRBD1. Germline lookup yields CDR1 SEHNR and CDR2 FQNEAQ (reference sequence). The length of the CDR3 is 19 residues. The V gene end was trimmed by 3 bases and the J gene end by 2 bases; junction bases not matched to a gene: 15. CDR3 DNA sequence: TGTGCCAGCAGCTTTGCTACCCCCGGGACAGGGGTTATGAACTATGGCTACACCTTC. This translates into CASSFATPGTGVMNYGYTF.

The chain links TRBV29-1 to TRBJ1-2; 8 bases match TRBD1. Per the germline V gene, CDR1 is SQVTM and CDR2 is ANQGSEA. V gave up 5 bases and J gave up 3 bases; unmatched junction bases: 5. The CDR3 sequence is 13 residues long. DNA for the CDR3: TGCAGCGTTTCAGACAGGGGAGACTATGGCTACACCTTC. Its translation is CSVSDRGDYGYTF.

The chain employs TRBV6-5 and TRBJ1-5; D is perhaps TRBD1 (5 bases). Germline-derived CDR1 and CDR2 are MNHEY and SVGAGI. The length of the CDR3 is 15 residues. V was pared by 8 bases and J by 1 base, with 15 bases between. CDR3 coding DNA: TGTGCCAGCCGGGGGGAGAATTGGAGCAATCAGCCCCAGCATTTT. Its protein product is CASRGENWSNQPQHF.

As DNA, the CDR3 is TGTGCCAGCAGTTGGGCGGGGACGGTGAATGAGCAGTTCTTC. Amino acids: CASSWAGTVNEQFF. The V gene is TRBV6-6, the J gene TRBJ2-1; a possible D gene is TRBD2 (6 bases). V shed 4 bases and J shed 7 bases, with 14 bases lying between them. Germline V gene data show CDR1 as MNHNY and CDR2 as SVGAGI (reference sequence). CDR3 length: 14 amino acids.

V usage is TRBV30 and J usage is TRBJ1-2; 9 positions match TRBD1. This CDR3 comprises 12 residues. Germline values: CDR1 GTSNPN, CDR2 SVGIG (reference sequence). V shed 5 bases and J 8 bases; nucleotides not matched to a gene: 6. CDR3 sequence: CAWVQGARGYTF. In DNA, the CDR3 is TGTGCCTGGGTACAGGGGGCGAGAGGCTACACCTTC.

V and J are TRBV6-6 and TRBJ1-5; tentatively, D is TRBD1 (5 bases). Germline V gives CDR1 MNHNY, CDR2 SVGAGI (reference sequence). The CDR3 covers 13 residues. V was clipped by 7 bases and J by 6 bases, with 13 bases between them. The CDR3 is CASTDGGVQPQHF. For the CDR3, the DNA is TGTGCCAGCACCGACGGGGGGGTTCAGCCCCAGCATTTT.

The V call is TRBV5-5, the J call TRBJ1-2; the match to TRBD1 covers 8 bases. The V segment lost 1 base and the J segment 7 bases; nucleotides outside the gene matches: 9. The germline gives CDR1 SGHKS, CDR2 YYEKEE (reference sequence). The CDR3 extends over 15 amino acids. This CDR3 reads CASSLLGQGARGYTF. CDR3 coding DNA: TGTGCCAGCAGCTTGCTGGGGCAGGGGGCGCGTGGCTACACCTTC.

This clone appeared once. This sequence joins TRBV5-1 and TRBJ1-1; D unclear. The CDR3 totals 13 residues. Germline values: CDR1 SGHRS, CDR2 YFSETQ. Trimming shortened V by 0 bases and J by 4 bases, and 7 bases separated the two germline ends. The CDR3 DNA sequence: TGCGCCAGCAGCTTGGGACAAATCACTGAAGCTTTCTTT. Protein sequence: CASSLGQITEAFF.

The V and J genes are TRBV19 and TRBJ2-5; maybe TRBD1 (8 bases). The CDR3 runs to 15 residues. Trimming cost V 3 bases and J 1 base, with 12 bases left between them. Germline CDR1 LNHDA, CDR2 SQIVND (reference sequence). The CDR3 DNA reads TGTGCCAGTAGTATTACAGGGGGGGGCCAAGAGACCCAGTACTTC. Amino acids: CASSITGGGQETQYF.

V and J are TRBV7-9 and TRBJ2-7, with D maybe TRBD1 (5 bases). The CDR3 contains 18 residues. Looked up from germline, CDR1 is SEHNR and CDR2 is FQNEAQ (reference sequence). V was cut by 0 bases and J by 0 bases, with 18 bases left in between. The CDR3 coding sequence is TGTGCCAGCAGCTTAGCGACCTTGAAGTACAGGAGCTCCTACGAGCAGTACTTC. This encodes CASSLATLKYRSSYEQYF.

This clone was counted between two and nine times. This chain connects TRBV18 to TRBJ1-1; a weak D match, TRBD1 (6 bases). The V end lost 2 bases, the J end lost 1 base, and 14 bases lay between the germline ends. This CDR3 contains 16 residues. In germline, CDR1 is KGHSH, CDR2 LQKENI. CDR3 sequence (DNA): TGTGCCAGCTCACCAGGGGTGATGGGACAGAACACTGAAGCTTTCTTT. Translating gives CASSPGVMGQNTEAFF.

About this clone itself: The same CDR3 arises from other DNA sequences in this sample as well. V usage is TRBV18 and J usage is TRBJ1-2, with 8 bases that match TRBD1. There are 15 residues in the CDR3. The trim removed 3 bases at V and 0 bases at J, leaving 3 bases unmatched. Germline lookup yields CDR1 KGHSH and CDR2 LQKENI. CDR3 amino acids: CASSPGQGSNYGYTF. In DNA, the CDR3 is TGTGCCAGCTCACCTGGACAGGGATCTAACTATGGCTACACCTTC.

The chain joins TRBV12-5 to TRBJ1-5; 11 bases map to TRBD1. Germline V gene lookup returns CDR1 LGHNT and CDR2 FRNRAP. V trimming: 4 bases; J trimming: 5 bases; junction bases outside the gene matches: 10. The CDR3 extends over 17 amino acids. DNA of the CDR3: TGTGCTAGTGGTTGGGACAGGGGGGATAGACTGGATCAGCCCCAGCATTTT. It encodes CASGWDRGDRLDQPQHF.

V usage is TRBV30 and J usage is TRBJ1-6; a weak D match, TRBD1 (5 bases). This CDR3 has 13 residues. Germline V gene data show CDR1 as GTSNPN and CDR2 as SVGIG (reference sequence). Trimming shortened V by 8 bases and J by 0 bases, and 8 bases separated the two germline ends. The CDR3 DNA reads TGTGCCCGACAGAGCTCCTATAATTCACCCCTCCACTTT. It is translated as CARQSSYNSPLHF. The whole variable domain, filled in from reference TRBV30 and TRBJ1-6, reads SQTIHQWPATLVQPVGSPLSLECTVEGTSNPNLYWYRQAAGRGLQLLFYSVGIGQISSEVPQNLSASRPQDRQFILSSKKLLLSDSGFYLCARQSSYNSPLHFGNGTRLTVT.

V is TRBV18 and J is TRBJ1-2, with D maybe TRBD1 (6 bases). CDR3 length: 15 residues. Germline CDR1 reads KGHSH; CDR2 reads LQKENI. Trimming removed 3 bases at V and 0 bases at J, with 11 bases between. The CDR3 DNA follows: TGTGCCAGCTCACCCGGGACACGCGCTAACTATGGCTACACCTTC. Translated, it gives CASSPGTRANYGYTF.

The rearrangement uses TRBV14 and TRBJ2-1, with D tentatively TRBD2 (6 bases). Trimming removed 4 bases at V and 4 bases at J, with 11 bases between. The CDR3 is 14 amino acids. Germline CDR1 SGHDN, CDR2 FVKESK. The CDR3 region has the DNA TGTGCCAGCAGCCCGGGACTTGCATACAATGAGCAGTTCTTC. Amino acids: CASSPGLAYNEQFF. Supplemented by reference TRBV14 and TRBJ2-1, the full variable domain reads EAGVTQFPSHSVIEKGQTVTLRCDPISGHDNLYWYRRVMGKEIKFLLHFVKESKQDESGMPNNRFLAERTGGTYSTLKVQPAELEDSGVYFCASSPGLAYNEQFFGPGTRLTVL.

The chain carries TRBV19 and TRBJ1-5; D is ambiguous. The V and J ends lost 6 bases and 0 bases respectively, with 18 bases between them. The CDR3 is 17 amino acids. The germline CDR1 and CDR2 sequences are LNHDA and SQIVND (reference sequence). CDR3 DNA: TGTGCCAGTAGGGTAGACCTGGACGGACTTAGCAATCAGCCCCAGCATTTT. It specifies CASRVDLDGLSNQPQHF.